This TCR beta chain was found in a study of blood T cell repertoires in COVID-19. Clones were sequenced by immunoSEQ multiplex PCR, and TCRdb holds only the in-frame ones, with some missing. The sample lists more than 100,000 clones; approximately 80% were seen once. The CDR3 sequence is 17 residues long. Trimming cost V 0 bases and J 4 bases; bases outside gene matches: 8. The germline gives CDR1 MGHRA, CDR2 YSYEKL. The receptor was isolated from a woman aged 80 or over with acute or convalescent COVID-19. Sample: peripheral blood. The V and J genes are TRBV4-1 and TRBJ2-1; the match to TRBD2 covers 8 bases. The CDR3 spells CASSQDGGLGGYNEQFF. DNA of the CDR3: TGCGCCAGCAGCCAAGACGGGGGACTAGGAGGTTACAATGAGCAGTTCTTC.